The next 11 T cell receptor beta chains were all read from a single sample in a study of blood T cell repertoires in COVID-19. TCRdb's copy holds only in-frame clones and misses some; the assay was immunoSEQ multiplex PCR. The sample has nearly 350,000 clones, roughly 87% seen once. Sequencing input: PBMCs or T cells enriched from blood (not recorded which). All receptors derive from a woman in her 30s who had recovered from COVID-19.

This sequence joins TRBV7-2 and TRBJ1-5; 8 positions match TRBD1. The CDR3 has 17 amino acids. Trimming took 5 bases from V and 2 from J; bases not matched to a gene: 11. Germline V gives CDR1 SGHTA, CDR2 FQGNSA. The CDR3 sequence is CASSLTGVRFGNQPQHF. CDR3 in DNA: TGTGCCAGCAGCCTGACAGGGGTGCGTTTTGGCAATCAGCCCCAGCATTTT.

The V gene is TRBV4-2, the J gene TRBJ1-2; TRBD1 might be the D (6 bases). Trimming shortened V by 4 bases and J by 2 bases, and 8 bases separated the two germline ends. The CDR3 length is 13 residues. Per germline, CDR1 LGHNA and CDR2 YNFKEQ. The CDR3 region has the DNA TGTGCCAGCAGCCCGAGGGGGAACTATGGCTACACCTTC. Translation: CASSPRGNYGYTF.

The J gene is TRBJ2-2, the V gene TRBV2, with TRBD1 identical over 9 bases. This CDR3 has 15 amino acids. Per germline, CDR1 SNHLY and CDR2 FYNNEI. The junction had 8 bases not matched to a gene; V was cut back by 6 bases and J by 6 bases. The CDR3 bases are TGTGCCAGCAGGCGGGACAGGGTCCTCGCCGGGGAGCTGTTTTTT. Translation gives CASRRDRVLAGELFF.

The chain employs TRBV5-4 and TRBJ1-1; D might be TRBD1 (5 bases). CDR3 length equals 15 residues. The germline gives CDR1 SGHNT, CDR2 YYREEE (reference sequence). Trimming stripped 5 bases from V and 5 bases from J, with 19 bases between. CDR3 nucleotide sequence: TGTGCCAGCAGTTCGGCCGGGTGGGCAGGGACTGAAGCTTTCTTT. This sequence encodes CASSSAGWAGTEAFF. The whole variable domain, remainder taken from reference TRBV5-4 and TRBJ1-1, is ETGVTQSPTHLIKTRGQQVTLRCSSQSGHNTVSWYQQALGQGPQFIFQYYREEENGRGNFPPRFSGLQFPNYSSELNVNALELDDSALYLCASSSAGWAGTEAFFGQGTRLTVV.

The chain carries TRBV5-5 and TRBJ1-3; 8 bases match TRBD1. Germline CDR1 and CDR2: SGHKS and YYEKEE (reference sequence). The CDR3 runs 15 residues. V gave up 0 bases and J gave up 8 bases; unmatched junction bases: 7. The CDR3 sequence: CASSLGDRIKDTIYF. Here the CDR3 DNA reads TGTGCCAGCAGCTTGGGGGACAGGATAAAGGACACCATATATTTT. The variable domain in full, with the rest retrieved from reference TRBV5-5 and TRBJ1-3, is DAGVTQSPTHLIKTRGQQVTLRCSPISGHKSVSWYQQVLGQGPQFIFQYYEKEERGRGNFPDRFSARQFPNYSSELNVNALLLGDSALYLCASSLGDRIKDTIYFGEGSWLTVV.

This chain uses TRBV5-1 with TRBJ1-3; TRBD1 matches at 7 bases. Germline assignment: CDR1 SGHRS and CDR2 YFSETQ. With V trimmed by 4 bases and J by 3 bases, 4 bases remained unmatched. The CDR3 loop spans 14 amino acids. The CDR3 nucleotides read TGCGCCAGCAGCAACACAGGGGTTGGAAACACCATATATTTT. Amino acid sequence: CASSNTGVGNTIYF.

The chain joins TRBV18 to TRBJ1-5, with D unresolved. This CDR3 comprises 15 residues. From germline, CDR1 is KGHSH and CDR2 LQKENI. Deletions cut 2 bases from V and 0 bases from J, with 8 bases between. The CDR3 here is CASSPGPNSNQPQHF. Written as DNA, the CDR3 is TGTGCCAGCTCACCAGGGCCGAATAGCAATCAGCCCCAGCATTTT.

The count of this clone is one. The rearrangement joins TRBV30 to TRBJ1-1; D ambiguous. Germline assignment: CDR1 GTSNPN and CDR2 SVGIG (reference sequence). The CDR3 extends over 13 amino acids. Between the trimmed V and J ends, which lost 4 bases and 1 base, there was a span of 10 bases. The CDR3 protein is CAWTRVANTEAFF. CDR3 bases: TGTGCCTGGACCCGGGTAGCGAACACTGAAGCTTTCTTT.

This sequence joins TRBV3-1 (or the pseudogene TRBV3-2) and TRBJ2-7; 10 bases agree with TRBD1. The CDR3 spans 16 residues. Germline CDR1 and CDR2: LGHDT and YNNKEL (reference sequence). The trim removed 0 bases at V and 2 bases at J, leaving 4 bases unmatched. CDR3 region: CASSQDPGQGTYEQYF. The CDR3 DNA reads as TGTGCCAGCAGCCAAGATCCGGGACAGGGGACCTACGAGCAGTACTTC.

The genes are TRBV2 and TRBJ2-3; the match to TRBD2 covers 10 bases. CDR3 length equals 18 residues. Trimming took 8 bases from V and 0 from J; bases not matched to a gene: 14. CDR1 is SNHLY, CDR2 FYNNEI, per germline. The CDR3 region has the DNA TGTGCCAGCCAGCGGGGTAGCGGGGGGTCGAGAAGCACAGATACGCAGTATTTT. Its protein product is CASQRGSGGSRSTDTQYF.

This chain joins TRBV19 and TRBJ1-1, with a possible D match to TRBD1 (5 bases). Trimming pared 0 bases from V and 5 bases from J, leaving 10 bases between. CDR3 size: 14 residues. Germline V lookup: CDR1 LNHDA, CDR2 SQIVND (reference sequence). CDR3 in amino acids: CASSIDPGRTEAFF. The CDR3, as DNA: TGTGCCAGTAGTATAGATCCAGGGAGGACTGAAGCTTTCTTT.